The sequence of this TCR beta chain was determined in a study of blood T cell repertoires in COVID-19. Trimming at V came to 7 bases and at J to 2 bases, leaving 9 bases not matched to a gene. Germline CDR1 is LNHDA and CDR2 is SQIVND (reference sequence). The CDR3 consists of 15 residues. The sample holds one count of this clone. The table came from immunoSEQ multiplex PCR; TCRdb's copy has only in-frame clones and leaves some out. Here the sample spans tens of thousands of clones, 80% to 90% being singletons. The rearrangement joins TRBV19 to TRBJ1-1; 8 bases align to TRBD1. This TCR was sampled from a man between 70 and 80 years old with acute or convalescent COVID-19. Input material: peripheral blood. The CDR3 nucleotides read TGTGCCAGTACCTATGGGGGACAGGCTAACACTGAAGCTTTCTTT. It is translated as CASTYGGQANTEAFF.